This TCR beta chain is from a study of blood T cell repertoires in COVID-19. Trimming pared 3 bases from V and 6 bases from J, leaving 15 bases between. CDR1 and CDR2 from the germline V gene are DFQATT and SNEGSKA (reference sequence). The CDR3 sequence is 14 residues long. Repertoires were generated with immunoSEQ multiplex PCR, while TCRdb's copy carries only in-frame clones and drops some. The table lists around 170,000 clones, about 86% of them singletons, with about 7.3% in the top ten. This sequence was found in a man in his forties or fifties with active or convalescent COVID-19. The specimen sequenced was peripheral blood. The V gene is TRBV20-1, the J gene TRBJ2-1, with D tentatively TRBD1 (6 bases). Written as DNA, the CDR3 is TGCAGTGCTAGTGCAGGGGAAGCCCTCAATGAGCAGTTCTTC. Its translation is CSASAGEALNEQFF.